One and the same sample provided the 8 T cell receptor beta chains below, sequenced in a study of monozygotic twins with inflammatory bowel disease. TCRdb re-analyzed the 5' RACE reads; it lists each CDR3 protein once, without DNA. The sample's table shows some 440,000 distinct CDR3 sequences. The sequenced sample was blood. These receptors were collected from a human donor with ulcerative colitis or Crohn's disease, or a healthy co-twin of an affected twin (not recorded which).

The chain recombines TRBV7-8 with TRBJ1-5. CDR1 is SGHVS, CDR2 FQNEAQ, per germline. The CDR3 covers 14 residues. The CDR3 loop reads CASTESYSNQPQHF.

The J gene is TRBJ2-7, the V gene TRBV11-2; TCRdb indicates TRBD2, and absent DNA this call remains unverified. Per germline, CDR1 SGHAT and CDR2 FQNNGV. This CDR3 has 14 amino acids. The CDR3 sequence is CASSSALSSYEQYF.

This chain joins TRBV28 and TRBJ1-2; the TRBD1 assignment by TCRdb is unverifiable without DNA. Germline V lookup: CDR1 MDHEN, CDR2 SYDVKM. The CDR3 is 16 residues long. CDR3 residues: CASRVPTSRGSYGYTF.

The chain joins TRBV12-3 or TRBV12-4 to TRBJ1-5; without DNA, the TCRdb call of TRBD1 cannot be checked. The CDR3 is made up of 17 amino acids. CDR3 protein: CASSLNRGTYSNQPQHF.

J is TRBJ1-2 and V is TRBV11-2; there is no DNA to check the TCRdb D call of TRBD1. Germline CDR1 reads SGHAT; CDR2 reads FQNNGV. This CDR3 has 14 amino acids. The CDR3 region is CASSQQGAPAGYTF.

The CDR3 is CSATGQGGSYEQYF. This rearrangement joins TRBV20-1 to TRBJ2-7. The CDR3 is made up of 14 amino acids. CDR1 and CDR2 from the germline V gene are DFQATT and SNEGSKA (reference sequence).

The genes are TRBV27 and TRBJ1-3; TCRdb gives TRBD1 as the D gene, but with no DNA this cannot be confirmed. The CDR3 consists of 15 residues. CDR1 and CDR2 (germline): MNHEY, SMNVEV (reference sequence). The CDR3 reads CASSSQGAFGNTIYF.

The chain carries TRBV14 and TRBJ2-2. The CDR3 contains 15 residues. The germline CDR1 and CDR2 sequences are SGHDN and FVKESK. The CDR3 sequence: CASSQDRYRTGELFF.